A selection of T cell receptor beta chains follows, all from one sample in a study of cytomegalovirus exposure and HLA in healthy donors. Clones were sequenced by immunoSEQ multiplex PCR, and TCRdb holds only the in-frame ones, with some missing. Of hundreds of thousands of clones in the sample, around 80% were seen once. Input material: PBMCs. The receptors come from a man younger than 45 in good health and CMV-seronegative. The CDR3 runs from the conserved cysteine through the conserved F or W. The order of the fields is CDR3 protein, CDR3 DNA, CDR3 length, D gene, J gene, V gene, clone size. The D gene is left open where the match is weak. Only part of the rows carry a size: once, few, many, or a class if the clone is expanded.

CASTLLAGGRGEQFF	TGTGCCAGCACCTTACTAGCGGGGGGGCGTGGTGAGCAGTTCTTC	15	TRBD2	TRBJ2-1	TRBV6-5	.
CASRQQRGTDTQYF	TGTGCCAGCAGACAACAACGGGGCACAGATACGCAGTATTTT	14	.	TRBJ2-3	TRBV6-5	.
CASSLTPGDLGQFF	TGTGCCAGCAGCTTAACCCCGGGGGACTTGGGGCAGTTCTTC	14	.	TRBJ2-1	TRBV11-2	.
CASSQDQEKLFF	TGTGCCAGCAGCCAAGATCAGGAAAAACTGTTTTTT	12	.	TRBJ1-4	TRBV4-2	.
CASSPTTGAYEQYF	TGTGCCAGCTCACCCACGACAGGGGCTTACGAGCAGTACTTC	14	TRBD1	TRBJ2-7	TRBV18	.
CASSPDRKGDTQYF	TGTGCCAGCTCACCCGACAGAAAGGGCGATACGCAGTATTTT	14	.	TRBJ2-3	TRBV18	.
CASSSMDRANYGYTF	TGTGCCAGCAGTTCCATGGACAGGGCTAACTATGGCTACACCTTC	15	TRBD1	TRBJ1-2	TRBV28	.
CAISESAGGHTGELFF	TGTGCCATCAGTGAATCAGCGGGGGGGCACACCGGGGAGCTGTTTTTT	16	TRBD2	TRBJ2-2	TRBV10-3	.
CSVDRATEAFF	TGCAGCGTGGACAGGGCCACTGAAGCTTTCTTT	11	TRBD1	TRBJ1-1	TRBV29-1	.
CASSPSKGAMNTEAFF	TGCGCCAGCAGCCCCTCTAAGGGGGCGATGAACACTGAAGCTTTCTTT	16	TRBD1	TRBJ1-1	TRBV5-1	.
CASSHQGYYEQYF	TGCGCCAGCAGCCACCAGGGTTACTACGAGCAGTACTTC	13	.	TRBJ2-7	TRBV4-1	.
CSVEELPWSYNEQFF	TGCAGCGTTGAAGAACTCCCTTGGTCCTACAATGAGCAGTTCTTC	15	.	TRBJ2-1	TRBV29-1	.
CASSLDNNNEQFF	TGTGCCAGCAGCTTAGACAACAACAATGAGCAGTTCTTC	13	.	TRBJ2-1	TRBV7-9	.
CASRTPGETQYF	TGCGCCAGCAGAACACCCGGGGAGACCCAGTACTTC	12	.	TRBJ2-5	TRBV5-1	.
CASSFGQRDYGYTF	TGTGCCAGCAGCTTCGGACAGCGCGACTATGGCTACACCTTC	14	.	TRBJ1-2	TRBV11-2	once
CASSLEPGRNEKLFF	TGCGCCAGCAGCTTGGAGCCAGGGCGAAATGAAAAACTGTTTTTT	15	.	TRBJ1-4	TRBV5-1	.
CASSLGQGNYNEQFF	TGTGCCAGCAGCTTAGGGCAGGGTAATTACAATGAGCAGTTCTTC	15	.	TRBJ2-1	TRBV11-3	.
CASRVGTGIYEQYF	TGTGCCAGCAGGGTTGGGACAGGGATCTACGAGCAGTACTTC	14	TRBD1	TRBJ2-7	TRBV27	.
CASRDVAGGNEQYF	TGTGCCAGCAGGGACGTAGCGGGGGGAAACGAGCAGTACTTC	14	TRBD2	TRBJ2-7	TRBV27	.
CAIKATGSTDTQYF	TGTGCCATAAAAGCGACAGGTAGCACAGATACGCAGTATTTT	14	.	TRBJ2-3	TRBV6-5	.
CASRPVTGQGAEKLFF	TGTGCCAGCAGGCCGGTTACGGGACAGGGCGCGGAAAAACTGTTTTTT	16	TRBD1	TRBJ1-4	TRBV28	.
CASSFSDQPQHF	TGTGCCAGCAGCTTTTCCGATCAGCCCCAGCATTTT	12	.	TRBJ1-5	TRBV5-5	.
CASSLDYGEQYF	TGTGCCAGCAGCTTAGACTACGGCGAGCAGTACTTC	12	.	TRBJ2-7	TRBV11-2	.
CASSLRTGSNQPQHF	TGTGCCAGCAGTCTCCGGACAGGGAGCAATCAGCCCCAGCATTTT	15	TRBD1	TRBJ1-5	TRBV27	.
CSVGGPGQLNTEAFF	TGCAGCGTTGGAGGCCCGGGACAGCTGAACACTGAAGCTTTCTTT	15	TRBD1	TRBJ1-1	TRBV29-1	.
CASSYRGKDYGYTF	TGTGCCAGCAGTTACCGGGGGAAGGACTATGGCTACACCTTC	14	.	TRBJ1-2	TRBV6-5	.
CASSPGFGYGYTF	TGTGCCAGCAGTCCCGGGTTTGGGTATGGCTACACCTTC	13	.	TRBJ1-2	TRBV28	.
CSSSLASTGGGGYTF	TGTTCCAGCAGCTTAGCCTCTACAGGGGGTGGAGGCTACACCTTC	15	TRBD1	TRBJ1-2	TRBV7-9	once
CASSFGPGKDSPLHF	.	15	.	TRBJ1-6	TRBV7-2	once
CASSIVQRVSTDTQYF	TGTGCCAGTAGTATAGTCCAGCGGGTTAGCACAGATACGCAGTATTTT	16	.	TRBJ2-3	TRBV19	.
CASRAQGGSFYEQFF	TGTGCCAGCAGAGCCCAGGGAGGCAGTTTCTATGAGCAGTTCTTC	15	.	TRBJ2-1	TRBV7-2	.
CASSIRQGIGELFF	TGTGCCAGTAGTATAAGGCAGGGGATCGGGGAGCTGTTTTTT	14	.	TRBJ2-2	TRBV19	.
CASSMAGGTEAFF	TGTGCCAGTAGCATGGCAGGGGGCACTGAAGCTTTCTTT	13	TRBD1	TRBJ1-1	TRBV19	.
CASSTGQGERGYTF	TGCGCCAGCAGCACAGGACAGGGTGAGCGGGGCTACACCTTC	14	TRBD1	TRBJ1-2	TRBV5-1	.
CASSVGSSGGLSSYNEQFF	TGTGCCAGCAGCGTAGGGTCCAGCGGGGGGCTAAGCTCCTACAATGAGCAGTTCTTC	19	TRBD2	TRBJ2-1	TRBV9	.
CASSEGAFQETQYF	TGTGCCAGCAGTGAGGGGGCCTTCCAAGAGACCCAGTACTTC	14	TRBD1	TRBJ2-5	TRBV5-4	.
CASSYGGQGGSPLHF	TGTGCCAGCAGTTACGGGGGACAGGGCGGTTCACCCCTCCACTTT	15	TRBD1	TRBJ1-6	TRBV6-6	.
CASSLDSYQETQYF	TGTGCCAGCAGCTTAGATTCGTACCAAGAGACCCAGTACTTC	14	.	TRBJ2-5	TRBV11-2	.
CSAPEETQYF	TGCAGTGCCCCCGAAGAGACCCAGTACTTC	10	.	TRBJ2-5	TRBV20-1	.
CASNIQGMGNEKLFF	TGTGCCAGCAACATACAGGGGATGGGGAATGAAAAACTGTTTTTT	15	TRBD1	TRBJ1-4	TRBV2	.
CASSPLPGHRAFF	TGTGCCAGCAGCCCTCTACCGGGACACCGGGCTTTCTTT	13	.	TRBJ1-1	TRBV28	once
CASSLFAGGGAFRELFF	TGTGCCAGCAGCTTGTTTGCGGGCGGGGGGGCCTTCAGGGAGCTGTTTTTT	17	TRBD2	TRBJ2-2	TRBV5-6	.
CASWTVHTGELFF	TGTGCCAGCTGGACAGTTCACACCGGGGAGCTGTTTTTT	13	.	TRBJ2-2	TRBV7-8	.
CASSLGQNQPQHF	TGTGCCAGCAGCTTGGGACAGAATCAGCCCCAGCATTTT	13	TRBD1	TRBJ1-5	TRBV7-6	few
CASSLGGLSTDTQYF	TGTGCCAGCAGTTTAGGAGGCCTCAGCACAGATACGCAGTATTTT	15	.	TRBJ2-3	TRBV27	.
CASSLGLVTDTQYF	TGTGCCAGCAGCTTGGGACTAGTAACAGATACGCAGTATTTT	14	.	TRBJ2-3	TRBV5-4	.
CASSSGGRSNGYTF	TGTGCCAGCAGTTCAGGGGGCAGGAGTAATGGCTACACCTTC	14	TRBD1	TRBJ1-2	TRBV28	.
CASSYAGRQETQYF	TGTGCCAGCAGTTACGCGGGGCGGCAAGAGACCCAGTACTTC	14	.	TRBJ2-5	TRBV6-6	.
CASSQGGPPDEQYF	TGCGCCAGCAGCCAGGGGGGTCCCCCCGACGAGCAGTACTTC	14	.	TRBJ2-7	TRBV4-3	.
CASKDRGRSPLHF	TGTGCCAGCAAGGACAGGGGTCGTTCACCCCTCCACTTT	13	TRBD1	TRBJ1-6	TRBV25-1	.
CASSEAPGPQHF	TGTGCCAGCAGTGAAGCGCCGGGGCCCCAGCATTTT	12	.	TRBJ1-5	TRBV6-1	.
CASSPDRTLNTGELFF	TGTGCCAGCTCACCCGACAGGACTCTGAACACCGGGGAGCTGTTTTTT	16	.	TRBJ2-2	TRBV18	once
CASSVLAGYNEQFF	TGTGCCAGCAGCGTATTAGCGGGGTACAATGAGCAGTTCTTC	14	TRBD2	TRBJ2-1	TRBV9	.
CASSLGVGGGTGYEQYF	TGTGCCAGCAGCTTAGGGGTTGGCGGGGGTACTGGGTACGAGCAGTACTTC	17	TRBD2	TRBJ2-7	TRBV7-2	.
CASTRTQETQYF	TGTGCCAGCACCAGGACTCAAGAGACCCAGTACTTC	12	.	TRBJ2-5	TRBV6-6	.